Below, 3 T cell receptor beta chains from the same sample are listed, as sequenced in a study of Graves' ophthalmopathy and Graves' hyperthyroidism. The authors amplified TCR beta CDR3 regions, and they did so from RNA transcripts for repertoire sequencing. The first round was an RT-PCR with HTBI primers, and the second round was a multiplex PCR. TCRdb recomputed calls from the multiplex PCR reads with MiXCR, one row per CDR3 protein. This sample has about 160,000 distinct CDR3 sequences; 30% to 45% occur once, and the top ten carry about 5.8%. Input material: peripheral blood. The receptors derive from a middle-aged woman with Graves' ophthalmopathy.

The V call is TRBV7-9, the J call TRBJ2-5; 9 bases line up with TRBD2. CDR3 length: 14 amino acids. Germline V gene data show CDR1 as SEHNR and CDR2 as FQNEAQ (reference sequence). Trimming removed 4 bases from V and 2 bases from J; junction bases left unmatched: 2. CDR3 sequence reads: CASSSSGNQETQYF. The DNA for the CDR3 is TGTGCCAGCAGCTCTAGCGGGAATCAAGAGACCCAGTACTTC.

This clonotype was counted many times. The chain is built from TRBV6-5 and TRBJ2-7; 9 nucleotides match TRBD1. The trim removed 2 bases at V and 7 bases at J, leaving 9 bases unmatched. Germline V gives CDR1 MNHEY, CDR2 SVGAGI. The CDR3 loop spans 15 amino acids. In DNA form, the CDR3 reads TGTGCCAGCAGTTACCCGGACAGGGGATTGAAGGAGCAGTACTTC. Translating gives CASSYPDRGLKEQYF.

There are a few counts of this clonotype. This sequence joins TRBV6-5 and TRBJ1-2, with 9 bases matching TRBD1. CDR1 MNHEY and CDR2 SVGAGI come from the germline V gene. The trim removed 2 bases at V and 8 bases at J, leaving 9 bases unmatched. This CDR3 comprises 15 residues. The CDR3 here is CASSYPQTGGDGYTF. The CDR3 region has the DNA TGTGCCAGCAGTTACCCGCAAACAGGGGGCGACGGCTACACCTTC.